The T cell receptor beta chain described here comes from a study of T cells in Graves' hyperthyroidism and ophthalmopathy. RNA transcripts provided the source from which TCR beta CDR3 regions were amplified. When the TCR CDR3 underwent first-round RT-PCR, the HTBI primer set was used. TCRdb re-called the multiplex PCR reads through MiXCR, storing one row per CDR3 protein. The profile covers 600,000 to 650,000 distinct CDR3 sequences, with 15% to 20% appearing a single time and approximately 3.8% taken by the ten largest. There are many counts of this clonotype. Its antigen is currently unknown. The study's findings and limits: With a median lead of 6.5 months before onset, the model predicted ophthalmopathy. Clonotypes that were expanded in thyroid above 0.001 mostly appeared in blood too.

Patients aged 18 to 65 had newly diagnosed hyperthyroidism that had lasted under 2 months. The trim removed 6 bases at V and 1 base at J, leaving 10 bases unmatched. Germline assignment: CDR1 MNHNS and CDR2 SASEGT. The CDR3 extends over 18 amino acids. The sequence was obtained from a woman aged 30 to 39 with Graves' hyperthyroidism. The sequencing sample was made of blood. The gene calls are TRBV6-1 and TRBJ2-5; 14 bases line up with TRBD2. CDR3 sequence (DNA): TGTGCCAGCAGATATCGACTAGCGGGAGGGCCGAGCCAAGAGACCCAGTACTTC. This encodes CASRYRLAGGPSQETQYF.